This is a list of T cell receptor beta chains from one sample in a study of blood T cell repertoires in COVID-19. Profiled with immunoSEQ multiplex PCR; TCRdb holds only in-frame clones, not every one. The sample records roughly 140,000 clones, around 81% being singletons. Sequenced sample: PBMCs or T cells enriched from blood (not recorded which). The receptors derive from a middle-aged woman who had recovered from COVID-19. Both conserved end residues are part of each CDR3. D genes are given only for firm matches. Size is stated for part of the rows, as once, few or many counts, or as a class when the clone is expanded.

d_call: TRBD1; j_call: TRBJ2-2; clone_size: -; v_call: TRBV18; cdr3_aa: CASSLRQGGNTGELFF
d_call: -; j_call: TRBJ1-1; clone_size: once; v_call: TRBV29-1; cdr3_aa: CSVPREGNTEAFF
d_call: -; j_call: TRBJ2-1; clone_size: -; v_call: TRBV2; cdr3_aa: CASSEAYGLPSYNEQFF
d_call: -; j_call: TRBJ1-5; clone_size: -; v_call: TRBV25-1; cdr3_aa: CASSDPGGNQPQHF
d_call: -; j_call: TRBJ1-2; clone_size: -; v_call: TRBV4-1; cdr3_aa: CASSQSFSGENYGYTF
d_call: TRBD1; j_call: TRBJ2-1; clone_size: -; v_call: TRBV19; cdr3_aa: CASSISSGGGNEQFF
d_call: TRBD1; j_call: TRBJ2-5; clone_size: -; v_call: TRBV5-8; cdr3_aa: CASSLTGGETQYF
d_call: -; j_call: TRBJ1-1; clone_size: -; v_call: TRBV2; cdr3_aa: CASCYTMNTEAFF
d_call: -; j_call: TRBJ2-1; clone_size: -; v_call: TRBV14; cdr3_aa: CASSHGGPHNEQFF
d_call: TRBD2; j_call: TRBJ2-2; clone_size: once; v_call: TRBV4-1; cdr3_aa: CASSHRLAGASVTGELFF
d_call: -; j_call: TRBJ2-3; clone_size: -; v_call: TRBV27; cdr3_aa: CASSPRGRSTQYF
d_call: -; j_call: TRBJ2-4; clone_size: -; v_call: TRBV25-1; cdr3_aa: CASSEYIRGGGAKNIQYF
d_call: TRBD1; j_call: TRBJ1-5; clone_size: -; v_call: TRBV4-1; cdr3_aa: CASSARTGIQPQHF
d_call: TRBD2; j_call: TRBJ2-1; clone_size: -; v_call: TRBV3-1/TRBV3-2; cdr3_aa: CASSLPPGTSLYNEQFF
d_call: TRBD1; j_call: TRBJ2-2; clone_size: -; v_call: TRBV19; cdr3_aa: CASSSTGVTGELFF
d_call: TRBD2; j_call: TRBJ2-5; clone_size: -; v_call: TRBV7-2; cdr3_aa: CASSLGLAETQYF
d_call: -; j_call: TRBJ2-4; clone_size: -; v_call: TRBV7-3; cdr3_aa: CASSFARTQNIQYF
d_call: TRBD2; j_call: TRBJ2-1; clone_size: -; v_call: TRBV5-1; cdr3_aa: CASSLMGLAGGVVSSYNEQFF